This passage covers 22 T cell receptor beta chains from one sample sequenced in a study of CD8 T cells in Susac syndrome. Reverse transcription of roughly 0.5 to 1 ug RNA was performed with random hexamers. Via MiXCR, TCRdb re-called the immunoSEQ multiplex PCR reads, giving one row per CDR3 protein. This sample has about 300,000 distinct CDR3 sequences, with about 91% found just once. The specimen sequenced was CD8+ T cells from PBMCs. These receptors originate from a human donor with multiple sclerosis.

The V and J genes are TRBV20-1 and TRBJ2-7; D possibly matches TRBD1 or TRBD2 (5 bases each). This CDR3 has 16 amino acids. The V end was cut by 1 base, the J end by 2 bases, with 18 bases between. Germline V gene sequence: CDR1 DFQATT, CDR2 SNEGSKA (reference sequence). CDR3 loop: CSARALGTDNPYEQYF. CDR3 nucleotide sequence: TGCAGTGCTAGAGCGCTCGGGACGGATAACCCCTACGAGCAGTACTTC.

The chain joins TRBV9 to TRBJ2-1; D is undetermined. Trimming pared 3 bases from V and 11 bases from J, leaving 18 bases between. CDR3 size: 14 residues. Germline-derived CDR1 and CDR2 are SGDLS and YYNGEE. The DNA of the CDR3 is TGTGCCAGCAGCGCCCCCCTAACGACGGGCCAGCAGTTCTTC. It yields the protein CASSAPLTTGQQFF.

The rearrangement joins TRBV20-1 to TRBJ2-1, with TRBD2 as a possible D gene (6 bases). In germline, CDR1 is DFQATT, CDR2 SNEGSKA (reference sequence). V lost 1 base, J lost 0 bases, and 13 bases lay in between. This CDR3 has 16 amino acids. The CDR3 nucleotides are TGCAGTGCTAGAGTCGCGGGACGCAGCTCCTACAATGAGCAGTTCTTC. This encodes CSARVAGRSSYNEQFF.

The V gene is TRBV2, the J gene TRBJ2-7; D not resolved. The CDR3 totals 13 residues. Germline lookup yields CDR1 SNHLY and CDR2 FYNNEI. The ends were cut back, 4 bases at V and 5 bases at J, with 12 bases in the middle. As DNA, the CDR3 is TGTGCCAGCAGTGGGGCTAGTTGGGACGAGCAGTACTTC. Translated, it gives CASSGASWDEQYF.

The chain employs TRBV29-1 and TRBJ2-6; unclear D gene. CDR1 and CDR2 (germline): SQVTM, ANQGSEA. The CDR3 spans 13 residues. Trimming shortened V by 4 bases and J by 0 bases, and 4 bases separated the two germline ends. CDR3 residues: CSVAGSGANVLTF. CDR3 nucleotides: TGCAGCGTTGCGGGCTCTGGGGCCAACGTCCTGACTTTC.

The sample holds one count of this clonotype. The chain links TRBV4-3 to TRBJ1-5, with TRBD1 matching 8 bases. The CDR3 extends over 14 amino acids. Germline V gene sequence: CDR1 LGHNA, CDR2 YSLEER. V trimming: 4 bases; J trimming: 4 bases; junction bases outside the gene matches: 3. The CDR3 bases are TGCGCCAGCAGCCCGGACAGGGAGAATCAGCCCCAGCATTTT. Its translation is CASSPDRENQPQHF.

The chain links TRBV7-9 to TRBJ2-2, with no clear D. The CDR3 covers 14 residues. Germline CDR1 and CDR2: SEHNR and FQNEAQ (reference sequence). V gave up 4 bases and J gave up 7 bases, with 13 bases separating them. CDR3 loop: CASSSFGEVGELFF. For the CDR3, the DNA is TGTGCCAGCAGCTCCTTCGGCGAGGTCGGGGAGCTGTTTTTT. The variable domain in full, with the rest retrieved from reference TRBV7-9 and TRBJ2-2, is DTGVSQNPRHKITKRGQNVTFRCDPISEHNRLYWYRQTLGQGPEFLTYFQNEAQLEKSRLLSDRFSAERPKGSFSTLEIQRTEQGDSAMYLCASSSFGEVGELFFGEGSRLTVL.

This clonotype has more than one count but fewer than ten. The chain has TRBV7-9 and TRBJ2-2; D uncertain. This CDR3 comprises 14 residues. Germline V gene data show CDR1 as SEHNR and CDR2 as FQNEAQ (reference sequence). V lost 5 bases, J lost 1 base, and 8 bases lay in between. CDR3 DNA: TGTGCCAGCAGCCCTACTGAGAACACCGGGGAGCTGTTTTTT. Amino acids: CASSPTENTGELFF.

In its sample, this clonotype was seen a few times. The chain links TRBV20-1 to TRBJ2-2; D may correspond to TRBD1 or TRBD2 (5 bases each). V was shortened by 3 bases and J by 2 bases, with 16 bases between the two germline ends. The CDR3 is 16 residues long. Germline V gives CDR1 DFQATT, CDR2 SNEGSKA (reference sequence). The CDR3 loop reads CSASAPGTANTGELFF. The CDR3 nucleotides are TGCAGTGCTAGTGCCCCCGGGACCGCAAACACCGGGGAGCTGTTTTTT.

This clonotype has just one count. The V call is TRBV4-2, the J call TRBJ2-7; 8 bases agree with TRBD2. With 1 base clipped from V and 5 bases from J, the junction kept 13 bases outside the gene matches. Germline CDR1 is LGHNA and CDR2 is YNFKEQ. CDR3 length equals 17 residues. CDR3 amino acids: CASSQADLSGARDEQYF. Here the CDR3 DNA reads TGTGCCAGCAGCCAAGCCGACCTTAGCGGGGCTCGCGACGAGCAGTACTTC.

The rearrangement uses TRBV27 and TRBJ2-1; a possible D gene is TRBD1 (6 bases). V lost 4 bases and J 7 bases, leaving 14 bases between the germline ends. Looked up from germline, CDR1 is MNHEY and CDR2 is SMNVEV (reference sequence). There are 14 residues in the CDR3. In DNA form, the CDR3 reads TGTGCCAGCAGTTGGAGCACGAGGGGGAATGAGCAGTTCTTC. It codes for CASSWSTRGNEQFF.

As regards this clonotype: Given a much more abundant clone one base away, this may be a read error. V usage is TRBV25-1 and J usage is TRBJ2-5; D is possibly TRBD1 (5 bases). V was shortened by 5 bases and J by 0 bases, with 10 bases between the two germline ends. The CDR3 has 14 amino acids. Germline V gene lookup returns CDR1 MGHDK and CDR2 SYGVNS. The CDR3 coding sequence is TGTGCCAGCAGTAAAAGGGGCCACCAAGAGACCCAGTACTTC. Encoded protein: CASSKRGHQETQYF.

The chain's CDR3 is CAWSSSGGDYEQYF. Here the CDR3 DNA reads TGTGCCTGGAGTTCGTCAGGGGGTGACTACGAGCAGTACTTC. The chain links TRBV30 to TRBJ2-7; TRBD1 agrees at 7 bases. V lost 2 bases and J lost 3; bases outside the gene matches: 7. CDR1 GTSNPN and CDR2 SVGIG come from the germline V gene (reference sequence). This CDR3 comprises 14 residues.

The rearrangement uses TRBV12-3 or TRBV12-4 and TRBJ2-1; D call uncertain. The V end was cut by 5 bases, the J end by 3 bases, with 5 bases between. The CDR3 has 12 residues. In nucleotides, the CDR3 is TGTGCCAGCAGTCCGGTCTACAATGAGCAGTTCTTC. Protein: CASSPVYNEQFF.

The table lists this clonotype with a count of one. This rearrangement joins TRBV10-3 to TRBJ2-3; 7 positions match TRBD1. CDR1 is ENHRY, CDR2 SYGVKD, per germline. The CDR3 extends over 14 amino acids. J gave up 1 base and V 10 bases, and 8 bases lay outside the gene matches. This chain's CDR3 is CATDRAEGTDTQYF. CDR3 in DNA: TGTGCCACCGACAGGGCAGAGGGCACAGATACGCAGTATTTT.

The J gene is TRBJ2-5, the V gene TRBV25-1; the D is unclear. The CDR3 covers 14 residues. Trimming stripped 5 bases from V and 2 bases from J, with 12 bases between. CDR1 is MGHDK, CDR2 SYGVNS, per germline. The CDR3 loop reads CASSSTWVQETQYF. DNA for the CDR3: TGTGCCAGCAGTTCCACTTGGGTGCAAGAGACCCAGTACTTC.

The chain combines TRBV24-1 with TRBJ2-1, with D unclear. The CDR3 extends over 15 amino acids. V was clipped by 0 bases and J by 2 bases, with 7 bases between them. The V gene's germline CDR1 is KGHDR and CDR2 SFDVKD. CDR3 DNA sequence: TGTGCCACCAGTGATTTGGCGGCTACCTACAATGAGCAGTTCTTC. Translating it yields CATSDLAATYNEQFF.

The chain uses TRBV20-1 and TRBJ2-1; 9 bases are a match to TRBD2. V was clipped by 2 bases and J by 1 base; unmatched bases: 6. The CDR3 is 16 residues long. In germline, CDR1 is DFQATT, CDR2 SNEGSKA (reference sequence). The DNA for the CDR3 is TGCAGTGCTAGACCCGTAGCGGGAGTTTCCTACAATGAGCAGTTCTTC. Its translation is CSARPVAGVSYNEQFF.

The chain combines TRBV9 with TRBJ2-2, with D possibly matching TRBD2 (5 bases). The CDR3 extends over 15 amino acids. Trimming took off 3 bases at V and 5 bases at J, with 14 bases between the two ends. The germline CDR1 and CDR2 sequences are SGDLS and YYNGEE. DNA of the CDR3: TGTGCCAGCAGCGCTCCGGGAAAAGCGACCGGGGAGCTGTTTTTT. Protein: CASSAPGKATGELFF.

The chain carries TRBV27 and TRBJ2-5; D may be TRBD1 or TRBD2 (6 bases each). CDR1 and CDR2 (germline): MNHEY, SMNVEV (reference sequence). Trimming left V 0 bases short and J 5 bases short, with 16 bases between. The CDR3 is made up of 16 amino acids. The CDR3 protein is CASSLSGSGALETQYF. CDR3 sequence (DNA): TGTGCCAGCAGTTTATCTGGTTCGGGGGCCCTCGAGACCCAGTACTTC.

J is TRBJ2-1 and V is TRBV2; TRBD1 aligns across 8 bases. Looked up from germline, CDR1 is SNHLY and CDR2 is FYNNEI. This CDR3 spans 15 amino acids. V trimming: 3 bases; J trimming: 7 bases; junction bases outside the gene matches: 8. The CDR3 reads CASSDWTGLRNEQFF. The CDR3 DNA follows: TGTGCCAGCAGTGACTGGACAGGGTTGAGGAATGAGCAGTTCTTC.

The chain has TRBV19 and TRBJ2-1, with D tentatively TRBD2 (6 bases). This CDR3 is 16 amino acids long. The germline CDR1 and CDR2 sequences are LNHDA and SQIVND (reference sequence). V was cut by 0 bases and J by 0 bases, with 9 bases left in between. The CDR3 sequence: CASSIDGGSSYNEQFF. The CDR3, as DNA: TGTGCCAGTAGTATAGATGGGGGGAGCTCCTACAATGAGCAGTTCTTC.